This TCR beta chain was observed in a study of T cell repertoires in cytomegalovirus infection. Looking at the study overall: Public TCR beta signatures were indicative of both CMV infection and a matching HLA type.

This clonotype was detected only once. Its antigen remains unidentified. TCRdb re-called the reads through MiXCR, storing one row per CDR3 protein. There are hundreds of thousands of distinct CDR3 sequences in the sample; roughly 17% occur only once, and about 12% lies in the top ten. Whole-study results and caveats: CMV carriers having the relevant HLA were flagged by cumulative public TCR beta family frequency. The study found HLA-C-restricted CMV-specific TCR beta clonotypes dominating the ex vivo response.

V was pared by 5 bases and J by 4 bases, with 10 bases of the junction left unmatched. CDR3 length: 14 residues. Germline-derived CDR1 and CDR2 are DFQATT and SNEGSKA (reference sequence). This rearrangement joins TRBV20-1 to TRBJ1-2, with TRBD1 identical over 7 bases. This receptor was taken from a human donor in good health (CMV status not recorded). Some clones in this sample may be carry-over from other donors' samples. Sequenced material: PBMCs. This CDR3 reads CSAREQGLGYGYTF. CDR3 nucleotide sequence: TGCAGTGCTCGCGAACAGGGGTTGGGCTATGGCTACACCTTC.